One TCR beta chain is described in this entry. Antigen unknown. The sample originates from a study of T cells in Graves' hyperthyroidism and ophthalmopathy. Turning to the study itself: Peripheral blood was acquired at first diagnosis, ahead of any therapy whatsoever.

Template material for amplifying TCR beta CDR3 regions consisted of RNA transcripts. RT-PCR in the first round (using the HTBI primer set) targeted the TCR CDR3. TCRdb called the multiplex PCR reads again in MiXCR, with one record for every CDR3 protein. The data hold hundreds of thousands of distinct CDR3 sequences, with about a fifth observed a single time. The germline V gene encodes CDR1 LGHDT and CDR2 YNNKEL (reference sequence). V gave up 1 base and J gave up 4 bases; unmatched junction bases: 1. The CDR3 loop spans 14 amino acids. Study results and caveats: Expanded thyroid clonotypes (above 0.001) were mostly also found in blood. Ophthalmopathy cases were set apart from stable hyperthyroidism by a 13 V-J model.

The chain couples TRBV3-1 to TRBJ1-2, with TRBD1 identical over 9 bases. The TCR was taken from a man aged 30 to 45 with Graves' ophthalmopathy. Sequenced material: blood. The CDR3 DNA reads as TGTGCCAGCAGCCAAGGGGACAGGGCCTATGGCTACACCTTC. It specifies CASSQGDRAYGYTF.